A selection of T cell receptor beta chains follows, all from one sample in a study of blood T cell repertoires in COVID-19. Only in-frame clones appear in the TCRdb table, and some are missing; sequencing was by immunoSEQ multiplex PCR. The repertoire holds about 270,000 clones, 70% to 90% seen once, with over 4% in the top ten. The material sequenced was PBMCs or T cells enriched from blood (not recorded which). Source of these receptors: a woman between 25 and 40 years old with acute COVID-19. The CDR3 runs from the conserved cysteine through the conserved F or W. D genes are given only for firm matches. The size of a clone is reported for some rows only, either as once, few or many, or as a class for expanded clones.

v_call	clone_size	cdr3_length	d_call	j_call	cdr3_nt	cdr3_aa
TRBV9	-	14	-	TRBJ2-4	TGTGCCAGCAGCGTAGGACTAGCCAAAAACATTCAGTACTTC	CASSVGLAKNIQYF
TRBV19	-	13	-	TRBJ1-1	TGTGCCAGTAAAGTAGGGGCGAGAACTGAAGCTTTCTTT	CASKVGARTEAFF
TRBV28	few	12	-	TRBJ1-2	TGTGCCAGCAGACCGCGGGGCTATGGCTACACCTTC	CASRPRGYGYTF
TRBV19	-	15	TRBD2	TRBJ2-3	TGTGCCACTCTCAACCGGGAGGGCCCTTCAGATACGCAGTATTTT	CATLNREGPSDTQYF
TRBV9	-	14	-	TRBJ1-1	TGTGCCAGCAGCGCCTCAGCGGTTCTAACTGAAGCTTTCTTT	CASSASAVLTEAFF
TRBV10-3	-	13	TRBD1	TRBJ1-1	TGTGCCATCAGTGGGACAGGGAACACTGAAGCTTTCTTT	CAISGTGNTEAFF
TRBV3-1/TRBV3-2	-	13	-	TRBJ2-2	TGTGCCAGCAGCCAAGATCGTTCCGGGGAGCTGTTTTTT	CASSQDRSGELFF
TRBV28	-	14	TRBD2	TRBJ2-7	TGTGCCAGCAGTGAACCGGGACTAGCGCTGCCGCTGTACTTC	CASSEPGLALPLYF
TRBV4-2	-	14	-	TRBJ2-7	TGTGCCAGCAGCCAAGGCGGGGGCAGGTACGAGCAGTACTTC	CASSQGGGRYEQYF
TRBV2	-	15	TRBD1	TRBJ1-4	TGTGCCAGCAGCCCTAGTTGGGACAGGAATGAAAAACTGTTTTTT	CASSPSWDRNEKLFF
TRBV7-8	-	15	TRBD2	TRBJ2-2	TGTGCCAGCGGGAGCGGGAGATTGAACACCGGGGAGCTGTTTTTT	CASGSGRLNTGELFF
TRBV9	-	13	-	TRBJ2-1	TGTGCCAGCGGAGGAGGGATGCACAATGAGCAGTTCTTC	CASGGGMHNEQFF
TRBV4-2	-	14	TRBD1	TRBJ1-6	TGTGCCAGCAGCCCAGGGACAGGGGGTTCACCCCTCCACTTT	CASSPGTGGSPLHF
TRBV24-1	-	15	-	TRBJ2-1	TGTGCCACCAGTGATTTCAACGGAGAGTACAATGAGCAGTTCTTC	CATSDFNGEYNEQFF
TRBV7-2	-	15	TRBD1	TRBJ2-1	TGTGCCAGCAGCGCACCGCCTCCGACAGGGGATGAGCAGTTCTTC	CASSAPPPTGDEQFF
TRBV28	-	12	-	TRBJ1-2	TGTGCCAGTTCACTTTCTAACTATGGCTACACCTTC	CASSLSNYGYTF
TRBV10-3	-	16	-	TRBJ1-2	TGTGCCATCAGTGAGCAAACAGGAGGGCGGCCATATGGCTACACCTTC	CAISEQTGGRPYGYTF
TRBV18	-	15	-	TRBJ2-3	TGTGCCAGCAGCCCGGGACTCATAAGCACAGATACGCAGTATTTT	CASSPGLISTDTQYF
TRBV19	-	15	TRBD1	TRBJ2-1	TGTGCCAGTACCTATGGGACAGACTCCTACAATGAGCAGTTCTTC	CASTYGTDSYNEQFF
TRBV4-1	-	15	TRBD2	TRBJ2-2	TGCGCCAGCAGGCGACTAGCGGGAGTTCCCGGGGAGCTGTTTTTT	CASRRLAGVPGELFF
TRBV6-4	-	14	TRBD1	TRBJ1-2	TGTGCCAGCAGTGAGTCAGGGGGGAACTATGGCTACACCTTC	CASSESGGNYGYTF
TRBV7-3	-	18	-	TRBJ2-3	TGTGCCAGCAGCGCCCTCGGCGTTAGCGGAGGGAGAACAGATACGCAGTATTTT	CASSALGVSGGRTDTQYF
TRBV15	once	17	TRBD2	TRBJ2-3	TGTGCCACCAGCAGAGATTTGCTAGCGGGACTAAAAGATACGCAGTATTTT	CATSRDLLAGLKDTQYF
TRBV7-9	-	15	TRBD2	TRBJ2-3	TGTGCCAGCAACCCAAAGCGGGAGGGTTTGGATACGCAGTATTTT	CASNPKREGLDTQYF
TRBV6-2/TRBV6-3	-	14	-	TRBJ2-7	TGTGCCAGCAGTTACCCAGGACGGGCGGGGGAGCAGTACTTC	CASSYPGRAGEQYF
TRBV4-3	-	18	TRBD2	TRBJ2-3	TGCGCCAGCAGCCAAGATATTAGCGGGACTATACGCACAGATACGCAGTATTTT	CASSQDISGTIRTDTQYF
TRBV18	once	13	TRBD2	TRBJ2-7	TGTGCCAGCTCCCTGCCTAGCGGCTACGAGCAGTACTTC	CASSLPSGYEQYF
TRBV6-2/TRBV6-3	-	15	TRBD2	TRBJ2-1	TGTGCCAGCAGTTTGGGACTAGCGGGATACAATGAGCAGTTCTTC	CASSLGLAGYNEQFF
TRBV4-2	-	13	-	TRBJ1-1	TGTGCCAGCAGACCTCGAGATAACACTGAAGCTTTCTTT	CASRPRDNTEAFF
TRBV14	-	12	-	TRBJ1-5	TGTGCCAGCAGCCACCCGGATCAGCCCCAGCATTTT	CASSHPDQPQHF
TRBV6-2/TRBV6-3	-	13	TRBD1	TRBJ1-4	TGTGCCAGCAGTTCCAACAGGGGTGAAAAACTGTTTTTT	CASSSNRGEKLFF
TRBV6-5	-	15	-	TRBJ1-5	TGTGCCAGCAGTCAGGGGCCTGTGAGCAATCAGCCCCAGCATTTT	CASSQGPVSNQPQHF